The 10 T cell receptor beta chains below all came from one sample that was sequenced in a study of cytomegalovirus exposure and HLA in healthy donors. The PCR used 60 Vbeta and 13 Jbeta primers. The assay was immunoSEQ multiplex PCR, and TCRdb's table has in-frame clones only and misses some. Of approximately 140,000 clones in the sample, around 78% were seen once. Sequences were obtained from PBMCs. These receptors all stem from a woman aged 18-30 years in good health and CMV-seronegative.

The chain has TRBV30 and TRBJ2-6; 8 bases line up with TRBD1. Germline-derived CDR1 and CDR2 are GTSNPN and SVGIG (reference sequence). Trimming took 5 bases from V and 2 from J; bases not matched to a gene: 5. The CDR3 has 15 residues. The CDR3 loop is CAWATGAAGANVLTF. The CDR3 nucleotides read TGTGCCTGGGCGACAGGGGCTGCTGGGGCCAACGTCCTGACTTTC.

The genes are TRBV5-1 and TRBJ2-7, with 7 nucleotides matching TRBD2. The CDR3 loop spans 14 amino acids. CDR1 and CDR2 (germline): SGHRS, YFSETQ. Trimming removed 5 bases from V and 2 bases from J; junction bases left unmatched: 7. Written as DNA, the CDR3 is TGCGCCAGCAGGAGGGGACTACCAACCTACGAGCAGTACTTC. This gives the protein CASRRGLPTYEQYF.

V usage is TRBV14 and J usage is TRBJ1-4, with D perhaps TRBD1 (6 bases). Trimming took 4 bases from V and 3 from J, leaving 6 bases between them. Looked up from germline, CDR1 is SGHDN and CDR2 is FVKESK. The CDR3 covers 13 residues. The CDR3 region has the DNA TGTGCCAGCAGCCGGACAGCTAATGAAAAACTGTTTTTT. Amino acids: CASSRTANEKLFF.

The rearrangement uses TRBV5-6 and TRBJ2-7, with 7 bases that match TRBD1. The junction had 6 bases not matched to a gene; V was cut back by 0 bases and J by 0 bases. The CDR3 spans 16 residues. Germline loops: CDR1 SGHDT, CDR2 YYEEEE. The DNA for the CDR3 is TGTGCCAGCAGCTTGGACAGGGGTCAATTCTCCTACGAGCAGTACTTC. Encoded protein: CASSLDRGQFSYEQYF.

This clone appeared a single time. The chain employs TRBV20-1 and TRBJ2-3, with 7 bases lining up with TRBD2. V dropped 3 bases and J dropped 6; count of bases not matched to a gene: 0. The CDR3 has 11 amino acids. Germline V lookup: CDR1 DFQATT, CDR2 SNEGSKA (reference sequence). Here the CDR3 DNA reads TGCAGTGCTAGCGGGAGGGATACGCAGTATTTT. This encodes CSASGRDTQYF.

This rearrangement joins TRBV11-1 to TRBJ2-7, with D unresolved. This CDR3 spans 14 amino acids. The germline gives CDR1 SGHAT, CDR2 FQDESV (reference sequence). V was trimmed by 0 bases and J by 2 bases, leaving 8 bases between them. CDR3 nucleotides: TGTGCCAGCAGCTTAGCCAGACAAACCTACGAGCAGTACTTC. Translated, it gives CASSLARQTYEQYF.

The V call is TRBV7-2, the J call TRBJ2-1; D might be TRBD1 (5 bases). Deletions cut 6 bases from V and 0 bases from J, with 9 bases between. Germline assignment: CDR1 SGHTA and CDR2 FQGNSA. CDR3 length: 14 amino acids. The CDR3 loop reads CASSPDSSYNEQFF. The CDR3 DNA follows: TGTGCCAGCAGTCCCGACAGCTCCTACAATGAGCAGTTCTTC.

V and J are TRBV18 and TRBJ2-1, with TRBD2 matching 8 bases. This CDR3 region has 14 residues. CDR1 is KGHSH, CDR2 LQKENI, per germline. The ends lost 3 bases at V and 6 bases at J; junction bases unmatched: 4. The CDR3 DNA reads as TGTGCCAGCTCACCGGGACTAGGTCCCAATGAGCAGTTCTTC. This sequence encodes CASSPGLGPNEQFF.

The genes are TRBV4-1 and TRBJ1-2; tentatively, D is TRBD1 (5 bases). The V and J ends lost 1 base and 3 bases respectively, with 12 bases between them. Germline-derived CDR1 and CDR2 are MGHRA and YSYEKL. This CDR3 spans 15 amino acids. CDR3 nucleotides: TGCGCCAGCAGCCAAGGGGGCCCGACCGACTATGGCTACACCTTC. Translated, it gives CASSQGGPTDYGYTF.

This clone was recorded only once. V gene TRBV6-1 combines with J gene TRBJ1-3; D not resolved. V dropped 3 bases and J dropped 7 bases, with 16 bases sitting between them. Germline V gene lookup returns CDR1 MNHNS and CDR2 SASEGT. The CDR3 is 15 residues long. The CDR3 region is CASSDYSSPWNTIYF. CDR3 bases: TGTGCCAGCAGTGATTACAGCTCCCCGTGGAACACCATATATTTT.